Sequencing of this TCR beta chain was carried out in a study of T cell responses to AZD1222 COVID-19 vaccine. Regarding this clone: Its antigen is still unknown.

The germline V gene has CDR1 KGHSH and CDR2 LQKENI. The V and J ends lost 5 bases and 0 bases respectively, with 7 bases between them. This CDR3 comprises 13 residues. Study results and limitations: AZD1222 recipients seropositive at baseline numbered only six or seven. The sample set comprised mostly white British donors with more females, and clonal diversity was possibly underestimated.

This table comes from immunoSEQ multiplex PCR, and its TCRdb copy is limited to in-frame clones, with some not included. The table lists 100,000 to 150,000 clones, roughly nine tenths of them singletons. Sequenced here: peripheral blood, sampled on day 0 of AZD1222 vaccination. The origin of this receptor is an adult in good health. The chain is built from TRBV18 and TRBJ1-2; D not resolved. The CDR3 here is CASSEGANYGYTF. Written as DNA, the CDR3 is TGTGCCAGCTCAGAGGGTGCTAACTATGGCTACACCTTC.